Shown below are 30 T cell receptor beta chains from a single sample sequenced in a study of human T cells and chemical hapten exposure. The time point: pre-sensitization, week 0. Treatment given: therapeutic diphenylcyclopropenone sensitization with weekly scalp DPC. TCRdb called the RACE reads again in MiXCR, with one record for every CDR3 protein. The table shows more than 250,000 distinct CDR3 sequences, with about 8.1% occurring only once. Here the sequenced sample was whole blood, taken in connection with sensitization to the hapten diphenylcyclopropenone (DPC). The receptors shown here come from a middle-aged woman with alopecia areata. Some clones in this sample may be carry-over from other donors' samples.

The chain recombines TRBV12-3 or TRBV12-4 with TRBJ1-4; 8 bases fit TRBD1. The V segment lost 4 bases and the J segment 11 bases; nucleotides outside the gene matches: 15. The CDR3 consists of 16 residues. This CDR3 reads CASSSQGAATLFKLFF. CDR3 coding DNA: TGTGCCAGCAGTTCGCAGGGGGCCGCCACGTTATTCAAACTGTTTTTT.

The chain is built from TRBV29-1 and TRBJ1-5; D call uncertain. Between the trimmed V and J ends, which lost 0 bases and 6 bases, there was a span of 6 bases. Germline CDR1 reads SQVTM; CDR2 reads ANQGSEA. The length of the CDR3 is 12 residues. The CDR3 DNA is TGCAGCGTTGAAGATCGAGGTCAGCCCCAGCATTTT. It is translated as CSVEDRGQPQHF. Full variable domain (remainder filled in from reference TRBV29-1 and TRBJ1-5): SAVISQKPSRDICQRGTSLTIQCQVDSQVTMMFWYRQQPGQSLTLIATANQGSEATYESGFVIDKFPISRPNLTFSTLTVSNMSPEDSSIYLCSVEDRGQPQHFGDGTRLSIL.

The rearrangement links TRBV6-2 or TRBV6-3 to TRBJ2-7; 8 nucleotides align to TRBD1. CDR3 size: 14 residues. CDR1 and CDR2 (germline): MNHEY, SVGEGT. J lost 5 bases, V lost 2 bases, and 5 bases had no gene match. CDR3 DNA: TGTGCCAGCAGTTACGCCCAGGGGGCCCACGAGCAGTACTTC. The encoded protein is CASSYAQGAHEQYF.

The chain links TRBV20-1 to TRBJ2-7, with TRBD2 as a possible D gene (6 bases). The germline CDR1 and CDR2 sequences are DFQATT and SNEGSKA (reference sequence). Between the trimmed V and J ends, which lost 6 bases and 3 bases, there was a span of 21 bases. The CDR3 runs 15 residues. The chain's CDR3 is CSAIPTQSGYYEQYF. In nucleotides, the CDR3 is TGCAGTGCCATACCGACGCAGAGCGGGTACTACGAGCAGTACTTC.

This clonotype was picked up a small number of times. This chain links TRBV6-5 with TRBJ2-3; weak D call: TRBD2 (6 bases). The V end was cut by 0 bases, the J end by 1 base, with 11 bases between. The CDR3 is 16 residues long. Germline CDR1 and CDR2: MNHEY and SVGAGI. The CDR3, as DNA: TGTGCCAGCAGTTACTCGGGGGGTCCGGGCACAGATACGCAGTATTTT. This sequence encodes CASSYSGGPGTDTQYF.

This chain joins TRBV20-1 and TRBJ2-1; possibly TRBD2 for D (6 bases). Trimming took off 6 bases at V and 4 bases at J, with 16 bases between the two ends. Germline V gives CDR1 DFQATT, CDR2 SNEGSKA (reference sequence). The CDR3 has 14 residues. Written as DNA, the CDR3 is TGCAGTGCCTCGACTGGTAGCGGATACAATGAGCAGTTCTTC. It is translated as CSASTGSGYNEQFF.

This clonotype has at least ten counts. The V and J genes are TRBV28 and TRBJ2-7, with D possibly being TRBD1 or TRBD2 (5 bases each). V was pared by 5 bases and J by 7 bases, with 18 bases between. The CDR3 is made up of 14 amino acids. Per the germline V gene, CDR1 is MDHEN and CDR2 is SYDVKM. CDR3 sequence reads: CASSPGDQLREQYF. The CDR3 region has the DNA TGTGCCAGCAGTCCTGGGGACCAGTTGAGGGAGCAGTACTTC. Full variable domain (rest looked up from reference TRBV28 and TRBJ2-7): DVKVTQSSRYLVKRTGEKVFLECVQDMDHENMFWYRQDPGLGLRLIYFSYDVKMKEKGDIPEGYSVSREKKERFSLILESASTNQTSMYLCASSPGDQLREQYFGPGTRLTVT.

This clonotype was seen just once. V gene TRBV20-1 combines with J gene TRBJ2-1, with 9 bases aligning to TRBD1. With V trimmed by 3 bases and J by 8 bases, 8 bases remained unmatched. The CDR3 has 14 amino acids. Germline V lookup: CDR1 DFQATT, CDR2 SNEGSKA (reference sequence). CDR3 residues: CSASGDRVGHEQFF. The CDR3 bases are TGCAGTGCTAGTGGGGACAGGGTCGGTCATGAGCAGTTCTTC.

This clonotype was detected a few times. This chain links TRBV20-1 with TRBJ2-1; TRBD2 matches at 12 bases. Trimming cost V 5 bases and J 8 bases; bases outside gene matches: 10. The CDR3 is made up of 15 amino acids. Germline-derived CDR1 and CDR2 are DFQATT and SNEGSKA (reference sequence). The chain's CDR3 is CSASQRLAGADEQFF. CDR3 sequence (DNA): TGCAGTGCTTCACAGAGACTAGCGGGAGCCGATGAGCAGTTCTTC.

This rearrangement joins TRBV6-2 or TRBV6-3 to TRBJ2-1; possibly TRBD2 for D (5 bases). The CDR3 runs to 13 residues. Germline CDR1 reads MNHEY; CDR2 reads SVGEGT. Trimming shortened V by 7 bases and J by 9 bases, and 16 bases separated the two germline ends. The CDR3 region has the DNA TGTGCCAGCAAAGGGAGCCCTACTGGTGAGCAGTTCTTC. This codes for CASKGSPTGEQFF.

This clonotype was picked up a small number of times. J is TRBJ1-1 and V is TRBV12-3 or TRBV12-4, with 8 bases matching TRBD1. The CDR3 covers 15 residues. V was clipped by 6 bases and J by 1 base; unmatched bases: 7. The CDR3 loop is CASRSSRGRNTEAFF. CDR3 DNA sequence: TGTGCCAGCAGAAGCTCCAGGGGGCGGAACACTGAAGCTTTCTTT.

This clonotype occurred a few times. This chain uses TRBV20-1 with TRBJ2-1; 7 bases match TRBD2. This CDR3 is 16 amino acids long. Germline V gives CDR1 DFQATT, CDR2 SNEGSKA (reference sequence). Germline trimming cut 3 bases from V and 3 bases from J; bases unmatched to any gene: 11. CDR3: CSARVQTSLIYNEQFF. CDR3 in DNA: TGCAGTGCTAGGGTCCAGACTAGCCTTATCTACAATGAGCAGTTCTTC.

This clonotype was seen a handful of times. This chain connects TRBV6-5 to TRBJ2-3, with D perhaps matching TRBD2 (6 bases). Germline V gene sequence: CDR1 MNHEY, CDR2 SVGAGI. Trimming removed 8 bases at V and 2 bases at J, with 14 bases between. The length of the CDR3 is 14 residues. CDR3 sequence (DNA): TGTGCCAGCGGCCAGGACTACCTCACAGATACGCAGTATTTT. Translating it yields CASGQDYLTDTQYF.

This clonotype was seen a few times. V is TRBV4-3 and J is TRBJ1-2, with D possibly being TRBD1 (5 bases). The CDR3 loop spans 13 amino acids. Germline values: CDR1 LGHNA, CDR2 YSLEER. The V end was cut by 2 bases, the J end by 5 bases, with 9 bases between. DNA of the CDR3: TGCGCCAGCAGCCAATACCCAGGGTATGGCTACACCTTC. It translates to CASSQYPGYGYTF.

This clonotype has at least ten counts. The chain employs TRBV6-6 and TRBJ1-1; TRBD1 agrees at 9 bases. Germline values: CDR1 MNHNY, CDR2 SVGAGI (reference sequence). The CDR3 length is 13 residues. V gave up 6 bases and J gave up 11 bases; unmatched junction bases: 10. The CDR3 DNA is TGTGCCAGCAGCCCCGGGACAGGGAGGGGGGCTTTCTTT. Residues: CASSPGTGRGAFF.

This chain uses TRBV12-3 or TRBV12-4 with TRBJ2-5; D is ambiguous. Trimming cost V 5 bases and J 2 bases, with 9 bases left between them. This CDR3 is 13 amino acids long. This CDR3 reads CASSELVQETQYF. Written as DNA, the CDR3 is TGTGCCAGCAGTGAACTGGTACAAGAGACCCAGTACTTC.

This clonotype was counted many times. The CDR3 bases are TGCGCCAGCAGCCAAGATCGGGACAGGGGTTGGTACGAGCAGTACTTC. Translating gives CASSQDRDRGWYEQYF. The gene calls are TRBV4-3 and TRBJ2-7, with TRBD1 matching 10 bases. V lost 0 bases to trimming and J lost 4 bases; unmatched junction nucleotides: 6. The CDR3 runs 16 residues. Germline CDR1 and CDR2: LGHNA and YSLEER.

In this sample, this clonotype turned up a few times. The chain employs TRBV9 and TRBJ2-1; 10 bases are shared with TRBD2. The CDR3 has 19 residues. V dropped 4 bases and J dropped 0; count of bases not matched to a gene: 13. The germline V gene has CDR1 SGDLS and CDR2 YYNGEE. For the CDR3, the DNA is TGTGCCAGCAGCCTCAAGGGGAGGGCTAGCGGGAGCTCCTACAATGAGCAGTTCTTC. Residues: CASSLKGRASGSSYNEQFF.

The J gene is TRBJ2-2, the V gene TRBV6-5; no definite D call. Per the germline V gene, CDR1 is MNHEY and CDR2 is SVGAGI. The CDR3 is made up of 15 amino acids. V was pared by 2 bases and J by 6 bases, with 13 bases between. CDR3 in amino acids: CASSYPSPSPGELFF. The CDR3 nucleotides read TGTGCCAGCAGTTACCCGTCCCCCTCCCCCGGGGAGCTGTTTTTT.

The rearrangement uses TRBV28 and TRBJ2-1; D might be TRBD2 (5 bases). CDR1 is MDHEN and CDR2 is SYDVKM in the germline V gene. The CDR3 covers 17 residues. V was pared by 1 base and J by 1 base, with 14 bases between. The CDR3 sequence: CASSLSEVRVSYNEQFF. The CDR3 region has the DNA TGTGCCAGCAGTTTATCGGAGGTGAGGGTATCCTACAATGAGCAGTTCTTC.

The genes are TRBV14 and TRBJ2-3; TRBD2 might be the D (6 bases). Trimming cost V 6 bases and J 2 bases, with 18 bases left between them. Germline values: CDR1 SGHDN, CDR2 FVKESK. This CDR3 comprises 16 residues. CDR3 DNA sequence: TGTGCCAGCAGATTGGCTAGCGAGGTGTTCACAGATACGCAGTATTTT. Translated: CASRLASEVFTDTQYF.

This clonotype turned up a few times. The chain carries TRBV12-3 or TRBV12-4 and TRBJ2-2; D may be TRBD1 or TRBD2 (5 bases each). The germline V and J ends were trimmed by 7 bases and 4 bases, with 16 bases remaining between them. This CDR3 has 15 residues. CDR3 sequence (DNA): TGTGCCAGCACCCAATGGGGGAGCGGCACCGGGGAGCTGTTTTTT. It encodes CASTQWGSGTGELFF.

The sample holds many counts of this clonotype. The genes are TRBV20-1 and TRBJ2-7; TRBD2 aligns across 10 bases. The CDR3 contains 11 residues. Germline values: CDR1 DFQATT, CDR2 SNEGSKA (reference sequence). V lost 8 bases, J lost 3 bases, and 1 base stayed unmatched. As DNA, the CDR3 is TGCAGTAGCGGGAGGGTCTACGAGCAGTACTTC. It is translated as CSSGRVYEQYF.

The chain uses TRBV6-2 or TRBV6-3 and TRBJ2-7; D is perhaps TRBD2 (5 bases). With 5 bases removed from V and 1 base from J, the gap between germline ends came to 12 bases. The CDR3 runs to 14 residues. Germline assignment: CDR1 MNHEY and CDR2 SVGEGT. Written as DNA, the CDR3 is TGTGCCAGCAGTACGTGGACGGGATCCTACGAGCAGTACTTC. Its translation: CASSTWTGSYEQYF.

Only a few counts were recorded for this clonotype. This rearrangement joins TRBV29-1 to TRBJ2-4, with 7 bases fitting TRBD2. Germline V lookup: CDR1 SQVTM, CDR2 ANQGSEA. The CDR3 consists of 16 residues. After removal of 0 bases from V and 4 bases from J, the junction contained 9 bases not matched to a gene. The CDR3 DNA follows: TGCAGCGTTGAAGATGGGAGGGAGCGGCCGAAAAACATTCAGTACTTC. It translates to CSVEDGRERPKNIQYF.

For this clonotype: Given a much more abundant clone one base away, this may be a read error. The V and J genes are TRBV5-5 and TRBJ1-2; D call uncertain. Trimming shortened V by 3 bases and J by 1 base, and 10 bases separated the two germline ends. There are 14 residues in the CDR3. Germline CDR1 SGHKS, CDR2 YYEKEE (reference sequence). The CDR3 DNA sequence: TGTGCCAGCAGCTGGGAGATAAGTAACTATGGCTACACCTTC. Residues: CASSWEISNYGYTF.

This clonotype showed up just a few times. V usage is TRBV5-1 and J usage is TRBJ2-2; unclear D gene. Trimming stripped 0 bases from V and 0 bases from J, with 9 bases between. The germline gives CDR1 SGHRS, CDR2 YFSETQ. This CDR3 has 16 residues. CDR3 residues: CASSLARTANTGELFF. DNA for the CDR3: TGCGCCAGCAGCTTGGCGAGGACGGCGAACACCGGGGAGCTGTTTTTT.

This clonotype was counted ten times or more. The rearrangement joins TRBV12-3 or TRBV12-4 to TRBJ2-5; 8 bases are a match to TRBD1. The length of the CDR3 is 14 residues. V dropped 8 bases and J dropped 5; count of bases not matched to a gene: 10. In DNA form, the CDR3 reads TGTGCCAGCTCGGGGGCAGGGGGCTCGGAGACCCAGTACTTC. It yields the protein CASSGAGGSETQYF.

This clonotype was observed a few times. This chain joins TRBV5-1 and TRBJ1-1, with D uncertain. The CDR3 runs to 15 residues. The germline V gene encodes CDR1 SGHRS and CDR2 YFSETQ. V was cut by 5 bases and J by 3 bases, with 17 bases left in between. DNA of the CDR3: TGCGCCAGCAGGCGGAGGGATTCGAGTGACACTGAAGCTTTCTTT. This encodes CASRRRDSSDTEAFF.

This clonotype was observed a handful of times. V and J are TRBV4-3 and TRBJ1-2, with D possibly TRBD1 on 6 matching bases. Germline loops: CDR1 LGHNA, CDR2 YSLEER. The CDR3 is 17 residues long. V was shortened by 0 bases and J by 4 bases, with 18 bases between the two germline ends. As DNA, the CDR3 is TGCGCCAGCAGCCAAGACGGTTTCGGGGGCGCGGGCTATGGCTACACCTTC. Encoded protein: CASSQDGFGGAGYGYTF.